This T cell receptor beta chain emerged from a study of shared clonotypes between healthy human individuals. General study results and limits: Some naive CD4 clonotypes, approximately 4.5%, turned up in common across four donors.

A CD45RA-negative memory subset and a CD45RA+ naive subset were separated from the CD4+ cells. A word on this clone: Its cognate antigen is unknown. This specimen includes other DNA sequences encoding the same CDR3.

CDR1 and CDR2 (germline): SGHVS, FQNEAQ. CDR3 length equals 13 residues. With 2 bases removed from V and 1 base from J, the gap between germline ends came to 5 bases. The DNA input per sorted-subset replicate PCR was roughly 0.2 ug, corresponding to roughly 30,000 T cell genomes. Per the study methods: Filtering differed since immunoSEQ provided only junctions, with no quality scores. Some clones are missing from TCRdb's copy, which holds only in-frame ones; the method was immunoSEQ multiplex PCR. That table gives V, J and clone size, and the DNA gave D and trimming. The table shows 2.3 million or so clones, with 85% to 95% occurring only once.

Sequencing input: naive CD4+ T cells from PBMCs. As for subset: CD45RA+ positively selected. The V gene is TRBV7-8, the J gene TRBJ1-1; no firm D call. This clonotype originated in a man younger than 30 in good health. Some clones in this sample may be carry-over from other donors' samples. The DNA for the CDR3 is TGTGCCAGCAGCTTAAGTCGGAACACTGAAGCTTTCTTT. This translates into CASSLSRNTEAFF.